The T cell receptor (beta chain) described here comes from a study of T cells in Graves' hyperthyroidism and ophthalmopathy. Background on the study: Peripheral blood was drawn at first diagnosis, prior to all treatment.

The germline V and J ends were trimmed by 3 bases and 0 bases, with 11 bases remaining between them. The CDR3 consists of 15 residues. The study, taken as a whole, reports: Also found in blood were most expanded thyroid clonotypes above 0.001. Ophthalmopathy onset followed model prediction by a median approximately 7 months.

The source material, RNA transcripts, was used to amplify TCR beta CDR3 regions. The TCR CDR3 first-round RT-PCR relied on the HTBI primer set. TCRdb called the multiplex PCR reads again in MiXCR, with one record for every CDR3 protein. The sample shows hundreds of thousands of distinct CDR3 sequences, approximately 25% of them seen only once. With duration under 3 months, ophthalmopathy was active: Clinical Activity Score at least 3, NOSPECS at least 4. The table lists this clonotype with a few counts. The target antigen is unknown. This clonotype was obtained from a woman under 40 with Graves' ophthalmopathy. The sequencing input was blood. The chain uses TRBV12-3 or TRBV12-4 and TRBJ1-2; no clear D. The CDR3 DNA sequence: TGTGCCAGCAGTTTCGGTTGGGGAACTAACTATGGCTACACCTTC. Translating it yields CASSFGWGTNYGYTF.